The entry below describes one T cell receptor (beta chain). Antigen specificity is unknown. The data derive from a study of PD-1 blockade in classical Hodgkin lymphoma. Study-wide background: Patients got intravenous nivolumab 3 mg/kg every 2 weeks.

The method was immunoSEQ multiplex PCR; TCRdb's version includes in-frame clones alone and lacks a portion of them. The sample consists of about 58,000 clones, under 95% of them appearing once. Germline V gene sequence: CDR1 SGHRS, CDR2 YFSETQ. V was trimmed by 4 bases and J by 6 bases, leaving 17 bases between them. This CDR3 spans 15 amino acids. Whole-study findings and limits: According to reports, newly diagnosed patients had lower baseline TCR diversity than healthy donors, and relapsed/refractory patients had lower baseline TCR diversity still.

Every patient was affected by relapse after autologous stem cell transplantation, while exposure to brentuximab vedotin was not uniform. Best response was recorded as complete response, partial response or progressive disease. This specimen consisted of peripheral blood mononuclear cells (PBMCs), obtained before the second cycle of nivolumab. The TCR sequence derives from a human donor with classical Hodgkin lymphoma. This chain links TRBV5-1 with TRBJ1-5; tentative D call: TRBD1 (6 bases). The CDR3 is CASSAGHLGSQPQHF. The CDR3 DNA follows: TGCGCCAGCAGCGCGGGACATCTCGGGAGTCAGCCCCAGCATTTT.